This record covers a single TCR beta chain. This entry belongs to a study of cytomegalovirus exposure and HLA in healthy donors. The PCR employed 60 Vbeta primers together with 13 Jbeta primers. Assay: immunoSEQ multiplex PCR; the TCRdb copy retains only in-frame clones and omits some. The sample includes 200,000 or so clones, nearly 80% of them seen just once. The CDR3 covers 15 residues. Per the germline V gene, CDR1 is MGHDK and CDR2 is SYGVNS. After removal of 6 bases from V and 6 bases from J, the junction contained 10 bases not matched to a gene. V is TRBV25-1 and J is TRBJ2-3, with 9 bases that match TRBD2. Sequencing was performed on PBMCs. The sequence came from a woman aged 25 to 39 in good health and CMV-seropositive. DNA for the CDR3: TGTGCCAGCAGCCTAGGTGGAGCGGGAGGTGATACGCAGTATTTT. It translates to CASSLGGAGGDTQYF.